The clone carrying this TCR beta chain showed up just a few times. The antigen is unknown. Libraries were prepared by immunoSEQ multiplex PCR; TCRdb keeps only in-frame clonotypes and omits some of them. In the table there are about 160,000 clones, roughly 94% of which are singletons. The data are from a study of T cell responses to AZD1222 COVID-19 vaccine. The CDR3 consists of 13 residues. V was cut by 0 bases and J by 7 bases, with 8 bases left in between. The germline gives CDR1 SGHDT, CDR2 YYEEEE. Study-level results: Reportedly, nearly half of unique spike TCRs recognized epitopes outside B.1.351/B.1.1.7 mutations.

The sample was peripheral blood, taken 28 days after the second AZD1222 dose. The chain has TRBV5-6 and TRBJ1-5; D is uncertain. The source is an adult who received the AZD1222 COVID-19 vaccine. Written as DNA, the CDR3 is TGTGCCAGCAGCTTGGACCGGGTACAGCCCCAGCATTTT. Amino acid sequence: CASSLDRVQPQHF.